The clone carrying this T cell receptor (beta chain) was found many times. These data belong to a study of T-cell reconstitution after alpha-beta-depleted transplantation in children. The TCRbeta library incorporated unique molecular identifiers. TCRdb redid the calling of the PCR reads with MiXCR, one entry per CDR3 protein. The sample consists of around 450,000 distinct CDR3 sequences, around 16% of them appearing once. Trimming took 2 bases from V and 7 from J, leaving 9 bases between them. Germline CDR1 reads MNHEY; CDR2 reads SVGEGT. The CDR3 is 14 residues long. Material: PBMCs, mostly from graft donor cells, obtained 360 days after TCRalphabeta/CD19-depleted stem cell transplant. The sequence derives from a boy under two years old who had a stem cell transplant for Wiskott-Aldrich syndrome, so the T cells may come from the graft donor. The chain employs TRBV6-2 or TRBV6-3 and TRBJ1-6; D gene unclear. The CDR3, as DNA: TGTGCCAGCAGTTACAGCTCTCCCAATTCACCCCTCCACTTT. Translating it yields CASSYSSPNSPLHF.